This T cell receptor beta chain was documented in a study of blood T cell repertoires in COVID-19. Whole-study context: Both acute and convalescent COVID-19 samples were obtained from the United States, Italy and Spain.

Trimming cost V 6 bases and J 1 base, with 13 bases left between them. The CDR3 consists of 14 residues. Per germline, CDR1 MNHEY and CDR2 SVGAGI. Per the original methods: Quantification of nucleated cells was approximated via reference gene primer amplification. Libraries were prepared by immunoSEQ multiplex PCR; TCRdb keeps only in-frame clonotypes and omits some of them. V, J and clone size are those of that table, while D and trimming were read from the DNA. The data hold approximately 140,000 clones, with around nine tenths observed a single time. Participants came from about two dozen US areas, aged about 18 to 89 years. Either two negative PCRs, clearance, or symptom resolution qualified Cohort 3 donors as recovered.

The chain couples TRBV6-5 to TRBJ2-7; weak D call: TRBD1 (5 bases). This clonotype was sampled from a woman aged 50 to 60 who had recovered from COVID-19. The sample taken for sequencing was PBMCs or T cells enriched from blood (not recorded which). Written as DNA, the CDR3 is TGTGCCAGCAGCAGCCTAGGGGCGTCCTACGAGCAGTACTTC. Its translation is CASSSLGASYEQYF.